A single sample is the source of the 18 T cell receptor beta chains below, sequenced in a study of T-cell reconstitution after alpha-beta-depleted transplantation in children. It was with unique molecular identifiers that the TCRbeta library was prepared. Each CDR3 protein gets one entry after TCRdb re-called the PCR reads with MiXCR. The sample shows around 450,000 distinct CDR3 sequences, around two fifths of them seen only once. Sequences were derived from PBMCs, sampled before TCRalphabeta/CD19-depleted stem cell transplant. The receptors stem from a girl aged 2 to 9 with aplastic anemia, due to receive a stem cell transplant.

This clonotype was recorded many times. CDR3 sequence: CASSLGQGRPPSSPLHF. Here the CDR3 DNA reads TGCGCCAGCAGCCTGGGACAGGGAAGGCCTCCTAGTTCACCCCTCCACTTT. The chain recombines TRBV5-1 with TRBJ1-6; 9 nucleotides match TRBD1. Germline assignment: CDR1 SGHRS and CDR2 YFSETQ. Unmatched junction bases numbered 14, after V lost 4 bases and J lost 9 bases. CDR3 length equals 17 residues.

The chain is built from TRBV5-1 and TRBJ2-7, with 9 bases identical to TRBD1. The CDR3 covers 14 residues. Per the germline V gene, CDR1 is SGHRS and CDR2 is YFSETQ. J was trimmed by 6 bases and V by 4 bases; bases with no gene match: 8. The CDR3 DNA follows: TGCGCCAGCAGCGCGGGACAGGGCCGTCGCGAGCAGTACTTC. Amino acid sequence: CASSAGQGRREQYF.

CDR3 sequence reads: CASSHPWASGSSYNEQFF. CDR3 in DNA: TGTGCCAGCAGCCACCCCTGGGCTAGCGGTAGCTCCTACAATGAGCAGTTCTTC. V and J are TRBV14 and TRBJ2-1; 7 nucleotides agree with TRBD2. The V gene end was trimmed by 3 bases and the J gene end by 0 bases; junction bases not matched to a gene: 11. Germline CDR1 reads SGHDN; CDR2 reads FVKESK. This CDR3 contains 18 residues. Using reference TRBV14 and TRBJ2-1 for the parts outside the CDR3, the full variable domain is EAGVTQFPSHSVIEKGQTVTLRCDPISGHDNLYWYRRVMGKEIKFLLHFVKESKQDESGMPNNRFLAERTGGTYSTLKVQPAELEDSGVYFCASSHPWASGSSYNEQFFGPGTRLTVL.

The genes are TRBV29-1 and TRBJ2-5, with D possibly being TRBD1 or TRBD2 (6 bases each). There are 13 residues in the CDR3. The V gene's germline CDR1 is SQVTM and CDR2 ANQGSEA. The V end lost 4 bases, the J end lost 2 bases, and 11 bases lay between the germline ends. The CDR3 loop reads CSVGGGKQETQYF. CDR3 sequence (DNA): TGCAGCGTTGGAGGGGGGAAACAAGAGACCCAGTACTTC.

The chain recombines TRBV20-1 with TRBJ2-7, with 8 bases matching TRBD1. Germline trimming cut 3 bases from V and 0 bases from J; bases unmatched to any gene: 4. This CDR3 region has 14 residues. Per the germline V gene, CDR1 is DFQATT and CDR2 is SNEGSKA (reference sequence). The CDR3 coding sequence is TGCAGTGCTAGGGGGACAGGAAGCTCCTACGAGCAGTACTTC. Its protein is CSARGTGSSYEQYF.

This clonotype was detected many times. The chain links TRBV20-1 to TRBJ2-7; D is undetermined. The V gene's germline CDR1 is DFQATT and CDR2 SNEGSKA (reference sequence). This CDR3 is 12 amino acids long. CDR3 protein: CSAGLSVGEQYF. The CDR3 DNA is TGCAGCGCAGGTCTGAGTGTGGGGGAGCAGTACTTC.

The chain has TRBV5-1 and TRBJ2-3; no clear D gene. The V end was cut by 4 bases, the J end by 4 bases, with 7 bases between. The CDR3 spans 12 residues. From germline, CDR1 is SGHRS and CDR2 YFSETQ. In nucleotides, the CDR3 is TGCGCCAGCAGCCCTCATCCAGATACGCAGTATTTT. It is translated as CASSPHPDTQYF.

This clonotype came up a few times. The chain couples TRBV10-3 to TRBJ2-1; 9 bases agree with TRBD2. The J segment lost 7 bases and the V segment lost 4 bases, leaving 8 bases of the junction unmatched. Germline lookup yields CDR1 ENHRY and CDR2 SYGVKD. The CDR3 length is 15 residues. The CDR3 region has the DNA TGTGCCATCAGTGCTGCGGGGGGGCAGTTGAATGAGCAGTTCTTC. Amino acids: CAISAAGGQLNEQFF.

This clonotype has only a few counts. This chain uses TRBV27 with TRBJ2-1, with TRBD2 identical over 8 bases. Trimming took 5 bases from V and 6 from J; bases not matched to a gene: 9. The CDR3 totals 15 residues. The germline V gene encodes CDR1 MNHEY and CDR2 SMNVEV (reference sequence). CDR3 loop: CASSLPGLEINEQFF. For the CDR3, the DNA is TGTGCCAGCAGTCTACCGGGACTAGAGATCAATGAGCAGTTCTTC.

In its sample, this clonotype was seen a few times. The CDR3 spells CASSIGTGASTDTQYF. As DNA, the CDR3 is TGCGCCAGCAGCATCGGGACAGGGGCTAGCACAGATACGCAGTATTTT. The chain carries TRBV5-1 and TRBJ2-3; 10 nucleotides line up with TRBD1. Per the germline V gene, CDR1 is SGHRS and CDR2 is YFSETQ. V shed 4 bases and J 0 bases; nucleotides not matched to a gene: 5. The CDR3 is made up of 16 amino acids.

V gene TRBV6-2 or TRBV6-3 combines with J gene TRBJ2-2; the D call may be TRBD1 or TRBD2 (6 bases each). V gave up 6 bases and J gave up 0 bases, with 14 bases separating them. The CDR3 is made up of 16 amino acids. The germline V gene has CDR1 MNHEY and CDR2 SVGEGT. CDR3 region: CASRKGGPANTGELFF. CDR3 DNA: TGTGCCAGCAGAAAAGGGGGGCCCGCGAACACCGGGGAGCTGTTTTTT.

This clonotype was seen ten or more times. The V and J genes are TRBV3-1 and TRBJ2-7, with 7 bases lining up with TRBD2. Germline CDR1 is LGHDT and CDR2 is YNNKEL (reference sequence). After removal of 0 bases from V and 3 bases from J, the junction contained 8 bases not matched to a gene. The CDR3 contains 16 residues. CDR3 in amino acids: CASSQEGLGALYEQYF. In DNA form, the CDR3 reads TGTGCCAGCAGCCAAGAAGGACTAGGGGCCCTCTACGAGCAGTACTTC.

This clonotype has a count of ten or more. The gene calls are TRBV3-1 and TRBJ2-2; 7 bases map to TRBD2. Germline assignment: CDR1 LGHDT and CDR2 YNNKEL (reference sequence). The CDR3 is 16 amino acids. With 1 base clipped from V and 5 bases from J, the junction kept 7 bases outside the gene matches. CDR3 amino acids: CASSQVGGSGTGELFF. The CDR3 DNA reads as TGTGCCAGCAGCCAAGTAGGCGGGAGTGGTACCGGGGAGCTGTTTTTT.

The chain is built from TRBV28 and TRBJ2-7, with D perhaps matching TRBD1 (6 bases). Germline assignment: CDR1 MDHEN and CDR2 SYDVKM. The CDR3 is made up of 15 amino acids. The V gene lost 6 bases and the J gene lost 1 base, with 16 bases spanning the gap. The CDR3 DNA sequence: TGTGCCAGCAGGAGTTCCGGGACACCTTCCTACGAGCAGTACTTC. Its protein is CASRSSGTPSYEQYF.

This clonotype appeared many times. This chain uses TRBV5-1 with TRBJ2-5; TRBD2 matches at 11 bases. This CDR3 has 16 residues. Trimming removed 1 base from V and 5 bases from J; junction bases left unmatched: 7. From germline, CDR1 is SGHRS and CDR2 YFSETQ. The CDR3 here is CASSLLGSGRVETQYF. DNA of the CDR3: TGCGCCAGCAGCTTGCTTGGTAGCGGGAGGGTTGAGACCCAGTACTTC.

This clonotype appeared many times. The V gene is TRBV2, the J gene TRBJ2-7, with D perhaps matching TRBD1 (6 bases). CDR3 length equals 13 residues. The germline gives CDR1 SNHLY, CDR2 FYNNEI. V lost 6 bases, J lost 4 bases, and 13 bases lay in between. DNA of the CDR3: TGTGCCAGCAGGGGGACAAATAGATACGAGCAGTACTTC. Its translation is CASRGTNRYEQYF.

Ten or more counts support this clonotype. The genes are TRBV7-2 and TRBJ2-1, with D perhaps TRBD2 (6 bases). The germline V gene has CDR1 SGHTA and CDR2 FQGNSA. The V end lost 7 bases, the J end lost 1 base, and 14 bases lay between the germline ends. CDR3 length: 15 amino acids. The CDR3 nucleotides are TGTGCCAGCACCCAACTAGCTAGTTCCTACAATGAGCAGTTCTTC. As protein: CASTQLASSYNEQFF. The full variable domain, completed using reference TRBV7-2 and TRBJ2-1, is GAGVSQSPSNKVTEKGKDVELRCDPISGHTALYWYRQSLGQGLEFLIYFQGNSAPDKSGLPSDRFSAERTGGSVSTLTIQRTQQEDSAVYLCASTQLASSYNEQFFGPGTRLTVL.

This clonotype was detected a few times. CDR3 bases: TGTGCCAGCAGTTCGGACAACCCCCTCCCCAATGAGCAGTTCTTC. Encoded protein: CASSSDNPLPNEQFF. This sequence joins TRBV14 and TRBJ2-1; TRBD1 is a possible D gene (5 bases). The CDR3 loop spans 15 amino acids. Germline V gene sequence: CDR1 SGHDN, CDR2 FVKESK. V lost 6 bases and J 6 bases, leaving 18 bases between the germline ends.